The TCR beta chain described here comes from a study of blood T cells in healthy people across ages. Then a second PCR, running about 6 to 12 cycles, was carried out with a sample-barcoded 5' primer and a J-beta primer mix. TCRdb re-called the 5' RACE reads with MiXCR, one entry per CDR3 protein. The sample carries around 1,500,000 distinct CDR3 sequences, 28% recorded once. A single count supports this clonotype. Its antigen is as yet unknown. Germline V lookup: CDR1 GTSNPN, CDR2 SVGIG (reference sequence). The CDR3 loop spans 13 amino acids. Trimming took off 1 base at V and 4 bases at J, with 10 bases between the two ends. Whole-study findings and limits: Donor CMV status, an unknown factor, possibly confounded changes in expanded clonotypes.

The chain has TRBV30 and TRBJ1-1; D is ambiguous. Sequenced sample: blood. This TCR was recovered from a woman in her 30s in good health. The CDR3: CAWSASGGTEAFF. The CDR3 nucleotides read TGTGCCTGGAGTGCGAGTGGTGGCACTGAAGCTTTCTTT.